This TCR beta chain was documented in a study of T cells in Graves' hyperthyroidism and ophthalmopathy. The CDR3 spans 12 residues. The germline V gene encodes CDR1 SGHAT and CDR2 FQNNGV. V dropped 8 bases and J dropped 2 bases, with 9 bases sitting between them. This clonotype was recorded a few times. No progression to ophthalmopathy during 18 months of follow-up defined stable disease. Thyroid ultrasound, orbital computed tomography, clinical symptoms, and serum thyroxine and TRAb underpinned diagnoses. Regions amplified from RNA transcripts were the TCR beta CDR3 regions. Initially, a first-round RT-PCR of the TCR CDR3 employed the HTBI primer set. Via MiXCR, TCRdb re-called the multiplex PCR reads, giving one row per CDR3 protein. The sample has 750,000 to 900,000 distinct CDR3 sequences, 35% to 40% seen once.

The V gene is TRBV11-2, the J gene TRBJ2-5; D might be TRBD2 (5 bases). The specimen sequenced was blood. The receptor was derived from a man younger than 35 with Graves' hyperthyroidism. CDR3 sequence (DNA): TGTGCCAGCGCGGACTTACAAGAGACCCAGTACTTC. This gives the protein CASADLQETQYF.